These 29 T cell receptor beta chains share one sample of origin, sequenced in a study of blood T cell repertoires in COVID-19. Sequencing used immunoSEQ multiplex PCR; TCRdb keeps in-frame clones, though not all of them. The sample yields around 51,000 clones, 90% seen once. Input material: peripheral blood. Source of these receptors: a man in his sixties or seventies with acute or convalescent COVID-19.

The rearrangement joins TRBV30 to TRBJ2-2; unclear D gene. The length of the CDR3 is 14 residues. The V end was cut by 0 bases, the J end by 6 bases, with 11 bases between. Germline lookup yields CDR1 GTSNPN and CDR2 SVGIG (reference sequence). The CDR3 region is CAWSVLSVAGELFF. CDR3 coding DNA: TGTGCCTGGAGTGTACTGTCGGTCGCCGGGGAGCTGTTTTTT.

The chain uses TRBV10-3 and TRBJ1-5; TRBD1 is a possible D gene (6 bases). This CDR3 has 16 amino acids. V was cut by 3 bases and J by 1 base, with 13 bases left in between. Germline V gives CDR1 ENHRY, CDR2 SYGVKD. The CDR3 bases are TGTGCCATCAGTGACAGGGGAGTCGGGAGCAATCAGCCCCAGCATTTT. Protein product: CAISDRGVGSNQPQHF.

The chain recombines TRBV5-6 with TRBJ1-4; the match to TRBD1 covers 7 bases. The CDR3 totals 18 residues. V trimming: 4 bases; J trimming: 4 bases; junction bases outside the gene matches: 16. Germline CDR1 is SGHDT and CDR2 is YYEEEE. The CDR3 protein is CASSVRDSRIHLNEKLFF. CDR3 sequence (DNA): TGTGCCAGCAGCGTCAGGGACAGCCGAATCCACCTTAATGAAAAACTGTTTTTT.

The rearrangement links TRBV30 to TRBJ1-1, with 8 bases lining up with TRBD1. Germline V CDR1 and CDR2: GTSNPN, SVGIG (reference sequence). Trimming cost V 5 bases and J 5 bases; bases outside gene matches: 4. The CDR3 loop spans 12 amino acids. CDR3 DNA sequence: TGTGCCTGGGCAGGGGGCTGGACTGAAGCTTTCTTT. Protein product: CAWAGGWTEAFF. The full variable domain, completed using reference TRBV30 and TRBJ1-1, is SQTIHQWPATLVQPVGSPLSLECTVEGTSNPNLYWYRQAAGRGLQLLFYSVGIGQISSEVPQNLSASRPQDRQFILSSKKLLLSDSGFYLCAWAGGWTEAFFGQGTRLTVV.

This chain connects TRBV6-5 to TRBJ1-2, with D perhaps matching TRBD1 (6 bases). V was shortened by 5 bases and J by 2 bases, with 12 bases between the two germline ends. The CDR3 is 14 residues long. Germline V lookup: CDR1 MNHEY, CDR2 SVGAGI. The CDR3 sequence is CASSRDRWNYGYTF. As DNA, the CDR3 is TGTGCCAGCAGTCGTGACAGGTGGAACTATGGCTACACCTTC.

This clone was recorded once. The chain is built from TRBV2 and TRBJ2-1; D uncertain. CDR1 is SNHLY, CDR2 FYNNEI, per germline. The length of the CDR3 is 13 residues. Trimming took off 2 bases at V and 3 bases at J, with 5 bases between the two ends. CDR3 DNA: TGTGCCAGCAGTGAACAGGTCTACAATGAGCAGTTCTTC. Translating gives CASSEQVYNEQFF.

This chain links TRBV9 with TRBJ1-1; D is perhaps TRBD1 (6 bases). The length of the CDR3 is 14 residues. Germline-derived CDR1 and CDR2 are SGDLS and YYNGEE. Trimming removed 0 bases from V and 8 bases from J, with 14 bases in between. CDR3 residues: CASSVGTRGPEAFF. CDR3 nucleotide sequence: TGTGCCAGCAGCGTAGGCACCAGGGGTCCCGAAGCTTTCTTT.

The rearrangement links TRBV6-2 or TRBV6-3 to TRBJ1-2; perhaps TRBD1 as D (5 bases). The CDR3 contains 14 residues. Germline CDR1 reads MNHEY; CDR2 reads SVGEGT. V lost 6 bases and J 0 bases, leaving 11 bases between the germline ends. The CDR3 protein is CASSLTETNYGYTF. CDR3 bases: TGTGCCAGCAGCCTGACAGAAACTAACTATGGCTACACCTTC.

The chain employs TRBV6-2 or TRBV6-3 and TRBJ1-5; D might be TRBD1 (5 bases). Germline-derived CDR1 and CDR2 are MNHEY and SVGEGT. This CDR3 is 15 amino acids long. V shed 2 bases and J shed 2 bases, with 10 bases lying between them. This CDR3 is CASSYRGFGNQPQHF. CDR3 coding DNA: TGTGCCAGCAGTTACAGGGGATTTGGCAATCAGCCCCAGCATTTT.

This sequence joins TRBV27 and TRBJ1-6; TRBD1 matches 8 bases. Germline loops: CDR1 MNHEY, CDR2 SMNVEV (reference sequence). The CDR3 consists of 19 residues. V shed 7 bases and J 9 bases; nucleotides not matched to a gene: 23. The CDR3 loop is CASTFGRTGLTVGSSPLHF. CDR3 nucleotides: TGTGCCAGCACCTTTGGGCGGACAGGGCTGACCGTAGGGAGTTCACCCCTCCACTTT.

The CDR3 DNA is TGTGCCAGCAGTCGTCCGTTGAACACTGAAGCTTTCTTT. Its translation is CASSRPLNTEAFF. This chain joins TRBV12-3 or TRBV12-4 and TRBJ1-1; D ambiguous. The CDR3 runs 13 residues. V lost 5 bases and J lost 0, with 7 bases in between.

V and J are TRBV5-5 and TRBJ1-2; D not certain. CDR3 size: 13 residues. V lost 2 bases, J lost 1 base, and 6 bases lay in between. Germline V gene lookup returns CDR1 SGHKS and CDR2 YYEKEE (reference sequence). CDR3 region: CASSLLDNYGYTF. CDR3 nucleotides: TGTGCCAGCAGCTTACTAGATAACTATGGCTACACCTTC. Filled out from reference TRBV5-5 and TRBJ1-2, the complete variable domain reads DAGVTQSPTHLIKTRGQQVTLRCSPISGHKSVSWYQQVLGQGPQFIFQYYEKEERGRGNFPDRFSARQFPNYSSELNVNALLLGDSALYLCASSLLDNYGYTFGSGTRLTVV.

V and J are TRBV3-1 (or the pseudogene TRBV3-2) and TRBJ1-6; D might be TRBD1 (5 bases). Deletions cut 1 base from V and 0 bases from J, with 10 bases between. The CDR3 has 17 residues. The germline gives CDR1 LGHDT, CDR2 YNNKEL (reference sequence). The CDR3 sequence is CASSQVPGLSYNSPLHF. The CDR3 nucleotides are TGTGCCAGCAGCCAAGTTCCAGGGCTCTCCTATAATTCACCCCTCCACTTT.

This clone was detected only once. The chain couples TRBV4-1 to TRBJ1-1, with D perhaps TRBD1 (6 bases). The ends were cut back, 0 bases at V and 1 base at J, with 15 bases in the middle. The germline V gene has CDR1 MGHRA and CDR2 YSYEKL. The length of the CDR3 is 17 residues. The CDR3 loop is CASSQDSPGVGNTEAFF. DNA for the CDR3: TGCGCCAGCAGCCAAGACTCCCCAGGGGTTGGGAACACTGAAGCTTTCTTT.

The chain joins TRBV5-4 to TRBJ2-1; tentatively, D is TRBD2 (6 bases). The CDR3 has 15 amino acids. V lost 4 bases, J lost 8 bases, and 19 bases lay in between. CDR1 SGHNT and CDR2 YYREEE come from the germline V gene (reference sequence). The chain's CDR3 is CASSATRGGIDEQFF. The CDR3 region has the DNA TGTGCCAGCAGCGCAACTCGAGGAGGGATCGATGAGCAGTTCTTC. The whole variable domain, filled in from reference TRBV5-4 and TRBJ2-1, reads ETGVTQSPTHLIKTRGQQVTLRCSSQSGHNTVSWYQQALGQGPQFIFQYYREEENGRGNFPPRFSGLQFPNYSSELNVNALELDDSALYLCASSATRGGIDEQFFGPGTRLTVL.

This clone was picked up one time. CDR3 nucleotide sequence: TGTGCCAGCAGCGGGGGACACCAGAACACTGAAGCTTTCTTT. As protein: CASSGGHQNTEAFF. The rearrangement joins TRBV9 to TRBJ1-1; maybe TRBD1 (6 bases). The ends were cut back, 3 bases at V and 1 base at J, with 10 bases in the middle. Germline CDR1 SGDLS, CDR2 YYNGEE. CDR3 length equals 14 residues.

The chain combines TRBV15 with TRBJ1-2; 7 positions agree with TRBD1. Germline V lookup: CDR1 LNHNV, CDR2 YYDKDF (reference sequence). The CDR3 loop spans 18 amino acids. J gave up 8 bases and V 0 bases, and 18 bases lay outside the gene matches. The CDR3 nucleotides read TGTGCCACCAGCAGAGATACCCTGGGACAGCCGCTCTCCAGCGGCTACACCTTC. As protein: CATSRDTLGQPLSSGYTF.

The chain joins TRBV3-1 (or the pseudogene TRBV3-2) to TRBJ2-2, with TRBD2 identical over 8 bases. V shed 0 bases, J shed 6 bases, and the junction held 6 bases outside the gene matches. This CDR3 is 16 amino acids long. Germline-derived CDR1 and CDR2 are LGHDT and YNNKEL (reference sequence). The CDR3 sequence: CASSQEARRGAGELFF. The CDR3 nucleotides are TGTGCCAGCAGCCAAGAGGCGAGGCGGGGGGCCGGGGAGCTGTTTTTT.

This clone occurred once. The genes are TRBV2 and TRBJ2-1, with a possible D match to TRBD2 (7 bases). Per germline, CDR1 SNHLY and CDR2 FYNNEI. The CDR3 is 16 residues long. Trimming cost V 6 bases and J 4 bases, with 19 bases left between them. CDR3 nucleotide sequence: TGTGCCAGCAGCGTTCGGGGGGCCATCTCGTACAATGAGCAGTTCTTC. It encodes CASSVRGAISYNEQFF.

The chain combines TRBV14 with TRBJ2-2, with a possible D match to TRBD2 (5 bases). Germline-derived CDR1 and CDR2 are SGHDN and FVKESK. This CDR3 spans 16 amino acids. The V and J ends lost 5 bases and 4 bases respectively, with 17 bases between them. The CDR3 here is CASSIFTLGGTGELFF. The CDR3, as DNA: TGTGCCAGCAGCATCTTCACTTTAGGAGGCACCGGGGAGCTGTTTTTT.

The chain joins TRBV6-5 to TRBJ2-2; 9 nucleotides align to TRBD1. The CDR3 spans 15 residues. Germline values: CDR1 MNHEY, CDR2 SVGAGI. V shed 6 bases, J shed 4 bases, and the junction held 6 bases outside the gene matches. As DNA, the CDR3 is TGTGCCAGCAGGACAGGGGGTGTAGGCACCGGGGAGCTGTTTTTT. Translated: CASRTGGVGTGELFF.

The DNA of the CDR3 is TGTGCCAGCAGCCTCCCTAGGACAGGGCTCAACACCGGGGAGCTGTTTTTT. Amino acids: CASSLPRTGLNTGELFF. The chain recombines TRBV27 with TRBJ2-2, with 8 bases fitting TRBD1. This CDR3 is 17 amino acids long. J lost 2 bases, V lost 6 bases, and 11 bases had no gene match. Germline CDR1 reads MNHEY; CDR2 reads SMNVEV (reference sequence).

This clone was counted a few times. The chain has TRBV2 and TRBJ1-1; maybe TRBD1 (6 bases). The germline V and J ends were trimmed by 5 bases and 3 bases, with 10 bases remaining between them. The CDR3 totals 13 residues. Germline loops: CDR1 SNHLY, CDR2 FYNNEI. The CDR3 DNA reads TGTGCCAGCAGTAGGGGGACATACACTGAAGCTTTCTTT. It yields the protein CASSRGTYTEAFF.

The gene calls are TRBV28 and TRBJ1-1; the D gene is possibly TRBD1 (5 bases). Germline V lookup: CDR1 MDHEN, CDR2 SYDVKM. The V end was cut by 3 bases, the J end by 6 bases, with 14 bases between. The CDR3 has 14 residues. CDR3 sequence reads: CASSLTVSVAEAFF. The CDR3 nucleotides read TGTGCCAGCAGTTTGACAGTAAGTGTGGCTGAAGCTTTCTTT.

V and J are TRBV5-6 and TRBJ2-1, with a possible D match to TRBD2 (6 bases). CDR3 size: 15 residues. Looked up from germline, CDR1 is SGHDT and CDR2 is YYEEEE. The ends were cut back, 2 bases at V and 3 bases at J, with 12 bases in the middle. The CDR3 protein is CASSLGGYRYNEQFF. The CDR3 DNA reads TGTGCCAGCAGCTTAGGAGGGTATCGCTACAATGAGCAGTTCTTC.

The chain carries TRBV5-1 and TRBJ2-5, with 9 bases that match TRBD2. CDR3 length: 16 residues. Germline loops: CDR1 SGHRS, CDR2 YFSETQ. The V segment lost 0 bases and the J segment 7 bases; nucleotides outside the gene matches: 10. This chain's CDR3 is CASSLVIAGAGGTQYF. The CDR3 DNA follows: TGCGCCAGCAGCTTGGTTATAGCGGGGGCCGGGGGGACCCAGTACTTC.

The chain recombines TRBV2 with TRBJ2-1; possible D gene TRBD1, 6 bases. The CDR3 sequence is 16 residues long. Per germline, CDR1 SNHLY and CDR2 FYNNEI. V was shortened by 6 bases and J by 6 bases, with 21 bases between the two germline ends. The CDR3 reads CASRTLRGTFGNEQFF. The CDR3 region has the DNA TGTGCCAGCAGGACCCTCAGGGGAACGTTTGGCAATGAGCAGTTCTTC.

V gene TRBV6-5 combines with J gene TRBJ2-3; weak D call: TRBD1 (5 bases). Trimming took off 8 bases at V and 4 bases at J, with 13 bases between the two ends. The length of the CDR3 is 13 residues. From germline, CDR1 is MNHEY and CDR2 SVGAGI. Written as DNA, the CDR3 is TGTGCCAGCTGCCGTCAGGGCGCAGATACGCAGTATTTT. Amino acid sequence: CASCRQGADTQYF.

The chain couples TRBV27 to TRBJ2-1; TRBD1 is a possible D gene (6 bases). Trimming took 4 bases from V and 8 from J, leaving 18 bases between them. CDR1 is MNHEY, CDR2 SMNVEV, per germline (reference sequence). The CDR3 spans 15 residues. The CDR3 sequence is CASSSLQGGAHEQFF. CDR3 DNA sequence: TGTGCCAGCAGTTCTCTACAGGGTGGCGCCCATGAGCAGTTCTTC.